The 26 T cell receptor beta chains given below trace back to one sample, sequenced in a study of early T cells in non-severe SARS-CoV-2 infection. TCRdb reprocessed the 5' RACE reads via MiXCR and lists one record per CDR3 protein. The profile covers some 90,000 distinct CDR3 sequences, with about 15% appearing a single time and around 5.8% taken by the ten largest. Sequences were obtained from whole blood. The receptors derive from an adult who was a healthcare worker with PCR-confirmed SARS-CoV-2 infection or an uninfected control (not recorded which).

The chain is built from TRBV6-5 and TRBJ2-1; the D is unclear. V shed 2 bases and J shed 8 bases, with 10 bases lying between them. The CDR3 length is 13 residues. Germline CDR1 and CDR2: MNHEY and SVGAGI. The CDR3 DNA reads TGTGCCAGCAGTTACGGAGTTACGGATGAGCAGTTCTTC. Translated: CASSYGVTDEQFF.

This clonotype was detected a few times. The chain uses TRBV11-2 and TRBJ2-3, with unresolved D. This CDR3 spans 15 amino acids. Looked up from germline, CDR1 is SGHAT and CDR2 is FQNNGV. With 4 bases removed from V and 4 bases from J, the gap between germline ends came to 15 bases. The chain's CDR3 is CASSSEGMAADTQYF. The CDR3 region has the DNA TGTGCCAGCAGCTCAGAAGGGATGGCCGCAGATACGCAGTATTTT. The full variable domain, rest sourced from reference TRBV11-2 and TRBJ2-3, is EAGVAQSPRYKIIEKRQSVAFWCNPISGHATLYWYQQILGQGPKLLIQFQNNGVVDDSQLPKDRFSAERLKGVDSTLKIQPAKLEDSAVYLCASSSEGMAADTQYFGPGTRLTVL.

The table lists this clonotype with many counts. The chain couples TRBV14 to TRBJ1-5; no definite D call. CDR1 and CDR2 (germline): SGHDN, FVKESK. The length of the CDR3 is 13 residues. Trimming removed 1 base at V and 9 bases at J, with 10 bases between. The CDR3 loop reads CASSQAAGGPQHF. The CDR3 bases are TGTGCCAGCAGCCAAGCGGCGGGTGGGCCCCAGCATTTT. Supplemented by reference TRBV14 and TRBJ1-5, the full variable domain reads EAGVTQFPSHSVIEKGQTVTLRCDPISGHDNLYWYRRVMGKEIKFLLHFVKESKQDESGMPNNRFLAERTGGTYSTLKVQPAELEDSGVYFCASSQAAGGPQHFGDGTRLSIL.

The chain employs TRBV5-4 and TRBJ1-3; perhaps TRBD1 as D (5 bases). CDR3 length equals 16 residues. From germline, CDR1 is SGHNT and CDR2 YYREEE (reference sequence). Trimming took 3 bases from V and 0 from J, leaving 13 bases between them. The CDR3 protein is CASSSGDSVSGNTIYF. The CDR3 bases are TGTGCCAGCAGCTCCGGTGACAGCGTCTCTGGAAACACCATATATTTT.

In its sample, this clonotype was seen many times. The chain employs TRBV12-3 or TRBV12-4 and TRBJ2-5; 9 nucleotides match TRBD1. V gave up 4 bases and J gave up 5 bases; unmatched junction bases: 8. This CDR3 contains 15 residues. The CDR3 DNA reads as TGTGCCAGCAGTTCCCCGGACAGGGGCGGGGAGACCCAGTACTTC. Translating it yields CASSSPDRGGETQYF.

By frequency in the sample, this clonotype is medium-sized. This chain uses TRBV19 with TRBJ2-2, with TRBD2 as a possible D gene (6 bases). The CDR3 extends over 17 amino acids. Trimming removed 3 bases at V and 5 bases at J, with 19 bases between. Germline loops: CDR1 LNHDA, CDR2 SQIVND (reference sequence). CDR3: CASSIGEAEGRTGELFF. The CDR3 DNA is TGTGCCAGTAGTATCGGTGAAGCGGAGGGGAGAACCGGGGAGCTGTTTTTT.

The CDR3 reads CASQDMSNSPLHF. The DNA for the CDR3 is TGTGCCAGCCAGGACATGTCGAATTCACCCCTCCACTTT. The gene calls are TRBV7-8 and TRBJ1-6; TRBD1 is a possible D gene (5 bases). Trimming removed 8 bases at V and 7 bases at J, with 12 bases between. Germline-derived CDR1 and CDR2 are SGHVS and FQNEAQ. The CDR3 runs to 13 residues. The full variable domain, its missing parts supplied by reference TRBV7-8 and TRBJ1-6, is GAGVSQSPRYKVAKRGQDVALRCDPISGHVSLFWYQQALGQGPEFLTYFQNEAQLDKSGLPSDRFFAERPEGSVSTLKIQRTQQEDSAVYLCASQDMSNSPLHFGNGTRLTVT.

In its sample, this clonotype was seen many times. The gene calls are TRBV30 and TRBJ1-5; D ambiguous. There are 16 residues in the CDR3. The germline CDR1 and CDR2 sequences are GTSNPN and SVGIG (reference sequence). V lost 2 bases and J lost 8, with 22 bases in between. The CDR3 loop is CAWSLSRSSLREPQHF. The CDR3 nucleotides read TGTGCCTGGAGTTTGAGCAGGAGTTCCCTTCGGGAGCCCCAGCATTTT.

This clonotype occurred many times. The V call is TRBV10-3, the J call TRBJ2-2, with D possibly being TRBD1 (5 bases). Trimming stripped 6 bases from V and 1 base from J, with 12 bases between. Germline assignment: CDR1 ENHRY and CDR2 SYGVKD. This CDR3 region has 15 residues. CDR3 DNA: TGTGCCATCAGGAAGATGACAGAGAACACCGGGGAGCTGTTTTTT. It yields the protein CAIRKMTENTGELFF.

The table lists this clonotype with a few counts. This sequence joins TRBV9 and TRBJ2-1; D is undetermined. The CDR3 sequence is 11 residues long. The germline V and J ends were trimmed by 5 bases and 10 bases, with 10 bases remaining between them. Germline assignment: CDR1 SGDLS and CDR2 YYNGEE. CDR3 in amino acids: CASRAEGEQFF. The DNA of the CDR3 is TGTGCCAGCAGGGCGGAAGGGGAGCAGTTCTTC.

This clonotype was detected only a few times. This rearrangement joins TRBV4-1 to TRBJ2-2; TRBD2 matches 10 bases. Unmatched junction bases numbered 13, after V lost 3 bases and J lost 6 bases. Germline V lookup: CDR1 MGHRA, CDR2 YSYEKL. The CDR3 covers 18 residues. CDR3: CASSHAQLLAGVPGELFF. CDR3 nucleotides: TGCGCCAGCAGCCACGCCCAGCTCCTAGCGGGAGTCCCCGGGGAGCTGTTTTTT.

The J gene is TRBJ2-1, the V gene TRBV12-3 or TRBV12-4, with D possibly being TRBD1 or TRBD2 (6 bases each). The CDR3 is 14 amino acids. V dropped 5 bases and J dropped 6 bases, with 14 bases sitting between them. The CDR3 loop is CASSIGGSANEQFF. Written as DNA, the CDR3 is TGTGCCAGCAGTATAGGGGGGTCGGCCAATGAGCAGTTCTTC.

This chain connects TRBV12-3 or TRBV12-4 to TRBJ2-3; D is unclear. The CDR3 extends over 11 amino acids. Trimming cost V 3 bases and J 7 bases, with 5 bases left between them. The CDR3 sequence: CASSFEYTQYF. CDR3 sequence (DNA): TGTGCCAGCAGTTTCGAATATACGCAGTATTTT.

This clonotype has only a few counts. The gene calls are TRBV10-3 and TRBJ2-2; TRBD1 matches at 8 bases. This CDR3 has 15 residues. CDR1 and CDR2 (germline): ENHRY, SYGVKD. V gave up 6 bases and J gave up 4 bases; unmatched junction bases: 7. Here the CDR3 DNA reads TGTGCCATCAGCACAGGGGGGTCGGGCACCGGGGAGCTGTTTTTT. The encoded protein is CAISTGGSGTGELFF.

J is TRBJ2-1 and V is TRBV5-6, with D uncertain. Germline values: CDR1 SGHDT, CDR2 YYEEEE. The CDR3 length is 13 residues. Trimming took off 3 bases at V and 5 bases at J, with 9 bases between the two ends. The CDR3 sequence is CASSYETHNEQFF. CDR3 DNA sequence: TGTGCCAGCAGCTACGAGACGCACAATGAGCAGTTCTTC.

Only a few counts were recorded for this clonotype. The chain has TRBV5-1 and TRBJ2-7, with 7 positions matching TRBD2. This CDR3 has 15 amino acids. CDR1 is SGHRS and CDR2 is YFSETQ in the germline V gene. V gave up 0 bases and J gave up 3 bases; unmatched junction bases: 6. CDR3 nucleotides: TGCGCCAGCAGCTTGGGAGGGACTACCCACTACGAGCAGTACTTC. This codes for CASSLGGTTHYEQYF.

This clonotype was seen more than once but under ten times. The V and J genes are TRBV12-3 or TRBV12-4 and TRBJ2-7, with D uncertain. CDR3 length equals 13 residues. V was shortened by 5 bases and J by 6 bases, with 14 bases between the two germline ends. The CDR3 sequence: CASSQQSPAEQYF. The CDR3 bases are TGTGCCAGCAGTCAACAATCGCCCGCCGAGCAGTACTTC.

This clonotype was picked up a small number of times. The V gene is TRBV7-6, the J gene TRBJ2-7; D is undetermined. V was pared by 7 bases and J by 0 bases, with 13 bases between. The germline V gene has CDR1 SGHVS and CDR2 FNYEAQ. This CDR3 is 14 amino acids long. The CDR3 is CASTQDGPSYEQYF. As DNA, the CDR3 is TGTGCCAGCACCCAAGATGGTCCCTCCTACGAGCAGTACTTC.

The V gene is TRBV20-1, the J gene TRBJ2-3, with 8 positions matching TRBD1. Germline trimming cut 6 bases from V and 5 bases from J; bases unmatched to any gene: 10. This CDR3 has 14 residues. The V gene's germline CDR1 is DFQATT and CDR2 SNEGSKA (reference sequence). The CDR3 sequence: CSASTQGAQDTQYF. In nucleotides, the CDR3 is TGCAGTGCGTCGACCCAGGGGGCACAAGATACGCAGTATTTT.

This clonotype has a count of ten or more. This chain uses TRBV7-9 with TRBJ2-1, with D perhaps assigned TRBD1 or TRBD2 (5 bases each). The CDR3 loop spans 17 amino acids. Trimming stripped 4 bases from V and 7 bases from J, with 23 bases between. From germline, CDR1 is SEHNR and CDR2 FQNEAQ (reference sequence). The CDR3, as DNA: TGTGCCAGCAGCTCTCGACCCCGGGACGTTTTACATAATGAGCAGTTCTTC. Translation: CASSSRPRDVLHNEQFF. Filled out from reference TRBV7-9 and TRBJ2-1, the complete variable domain reads DTGVSQNPRHKITKRGQNVTFRCDPISEHNRLYWYRQTLGQGPEFLTYFQNEAQLEKSRLLSDRFSAERPKGSFSTLEIQRTEQGDSAMYLCASSSRPRDVLHNEQFFGPGTRLTVL.

This clonotype was counted a few times. The rearrangement joins TRBV19 to TRBJ2-2, with a possible D match to TRBD1 (5 bases). The CDR3 covers 14 residues. V dropped 5 bases and J dropped 6 bases, with 13 bases sitting between them. Germline CDR1 and CDR2: LNHDA and SQIVND (reference sequence). The CDR3 region has the DNA TGTGCCAGTAGTTACCAGGAAGGGGCCGGGGAGCTGTTTTTT. Amino acid sequence: CASSYQEGAGELFF.

This clonotype was observed a handful of times. The CDR3 DNA follows: TGTGCCTGGAGCTACCGCCGGGGAAGGGGGACTGAAGCTTTCTTT. The encoded protein is CAWSYRRGRGTEAFF. The J gene is TRBJ1-1, the V gene TRBV30, with a possible D match to TRBD1 (6 bases). Germline CDR1 GTSNPN, CDR2 SVGIG (reference sequence). The CDR3 has 15 amino acids. V gave up 3 bases and J gave up 5 bases, with 19 bases separating them. The whole variable domain, filled in from reference TRBV30 and TRBJ1-1, reads SQTIHQWPATLVQPVGSPLSLECTVEGTSNPNLYWYRQAAGRGLQLLFYSVGIGQISSEVPQNLSASRPQDRQFILSSKKLLLSDSGFYLCAWSYRRGRGTEAFFGQGTRLTVV.

V usage is TRBV4-1 and J usage is TRBJ2-7, with TRBD2 matching over 8 bases. V gave up 0 bases and J gave up 1 base; unmatched junction bases: 5. This CDR3 is 16 amino acids long. CDR1 is MGHRA, CDR2 YSYEKL, per germline. The CDR3, as DNA: TGCGCCAGCAGCCAAGAGGCCCCGGGAGGGTCCTACGAGCAGTACTTC. This codes for CASSQEAPGGSYEQYF.

J is TRBJ2-1 and V is TRBV2; TRBD2 matches 8 bases. The germline CDR1 and CDR2 sequences are SNHLY and FYNNEI. V dropped 5 bases and J dropped 7; count of bases not matched to a gene: 4. The CDR3 has 13 amino acids. CDR3 DNA sequence: TGTGCCAGCAGTCCAGCGGGAGCTAATGAGCAGTTCTTC. Encoded protein: CASSPAGANEQFF.

This rearrangement joins TRBV7-8 to TRBJ2-7; 8 bases agree with TRBD1. V was pared by 1 base and J by 5 bases, with 7 bases of the junction left unmatched. In germline, CDR1 is SGHVS, CDR2 FQNEAQ. The length of the CDR3 is 15 residues. CDR3 protein: CASSLDGQGQHEQYF. In nucleotides, the CDR3 is TGTGCCAGCAGCTTAGATGGACAGGGTCAACACGAGCAGTACTTC.

This clonotype was observed a handful of times. This sequence joins TRBV5-1 and TRBJ2-7, with TRBD2 matching 11 bases. This CDR3 region has 16 residues. Germline V gene sequence: CDR1 SGHRS, CDR2 YFSETQ. J lost 3 bases, V lost 4 bases, and 9 bases had no gene match. The CDR3, as DNA: TGCGCCAGCAGCGTATTAGCGGGAGGGCCCAACTACGAGCAGTACTTC. Its protein product is CASSVLAGGPNYEQYF. Combining the CDR3 with reference TRBV5-1 and TRBJ2-7 gives the whole variable domain KAGVTQTPRYLIKTRGQQVTLSCSPISGHRSVSWYQQTPGQGLQFLFEYFSETQRNKGNFPGRFSGRQFSNSRSEMNVSTLELGDSALYLCASSVLAGGPNYEQYFGPGTRLTVT.